The 4 T cell receptor beta chains listed next were all sequenced from one sample in a study of CD8+ T cells in alopecia areata. Treatment defined: oral pan-JAK inhibitor, 5-10 mg twice daily. Following RNA extraction, reverse transcription yielded cDNA that acted as the sequencing template. TCRdb's copy holds only in-frame clones and misses some; the assay was immunoSEQ multiplex PCR. The table records 150,000 to 200,000 clones, roughly 66% of them present only once. The material sequenced was CD4+ T cells sorted from blood, taken at week 24, from a patient treated with tofacitinib. These receptors all come from a human donor with alopecia areata.

The chain employs TRBV27 and TRBJ1-2, with 7 bases that match TRBD1. The V and J ends lost 3 bases and 8 bases, in that order; junction bases with no gene match: 6. CDR3 length equals 13 residues. Germline lookup yields CDR1 MNHEY and CDR2 SMNVEV (reference sequence). CDR3 in DNA: TGTGCCAGCAGTTTGAAGTCAGGGGGAGGCTACACCTTC. This sequence encodes CASSLKSGGGYTF.

Concerning this clone: At the DNA level, this CDR3 is encoded by other sequences in the same sample as well. The rearrangement joins TRBV30 to TRBJ1-4, with unresolved D. This CDR3 is 11 amino acids long. Trimming cost V 0 bases and J 8 bases, with 4 bases left between them. Germline V gene lookup returns CDR1 GTSNPN and CDR2 SVGIG (reference sequence). CDR3 nucleotides: TGTGCCTGGAGTGTGGGCGAAAAACTGTTTTTT. As protein: CAWSVGEKLFF.

The gene calls are TRBV7-2 and TRBJ2-7; 7 nucleotides match TRBD1. This CDR3 is 14 amino acids long. Per the germline V gene, CDR1 is SGHTA and CDR2 is FQGNSA. The V segment lost 4 bases and the J segment 2 bases; nucleotides outside the gene matches: 5. CDR3 amino acids: CASSSTGQTYEQYF. The CDR3 DNA reads as TGTGCCAGCAGCTCTACGGGACAGACCTACGAGCAGTACTTC.

The chain couples TRBV2 to TRBJ2-5; D is possibly TRBD1 (7 bases). CDR3 length: 15 residues. The V gene lost 4 bases and the J gene lost 2 bases, with 14 bases spanning the gap. Germline-derived CDR1 and CDR2 are SNHLY and FYNNEI. CDR3 nucleotide sequence: TGTGCCAGCAGTGGCCTCGCAGGGGGGCAAGAGACCCAGTACTTC. Residues: CASSGLAGGQETQYF.